Detailed here is one T cell receptor beta chain. Its specificity is not known. This sample stems from a study of cytomegalovirus exposure and HLA in healthy donors. This CDR3 is 15 amino acids long. Trimming removed 4 bases from V and 5 bases from J, with 13 bases in between. CDR1 and CDR2 from the germline V gene are SGHNT and YYREEE (reference sequence). Study-level results: The number of N-insertions in an Asian-associated ancestry cluster was reportedly below the roughly 620-donor mean in a later analysis. A later analysis linked a missense variant in DCLRE1C to the trimming of TCR beta V and J genes.

13 Jbeta primers and 60 Vbeta primers were used for the PCR. Sequencing was performed with immunoSEQ multiplex PCR; in TCRdb, only in-frame clones are kept and a portion is missing. The table lists some 160,000 clones, roughly 80% of them singletons. The origin of this receptor is a male donor in good health and CMV-seropositive. The gene calls are TRBV5-4 and TRBJ1-6, with D uncertain. Material: PBMCs. The CDR3 reads CASSRGIIDNSPLHF. CDR3 coding DNA: TGTGCCAGCAGCCGCGGGATTATAGATAATTCACCCCTCCACTTT.